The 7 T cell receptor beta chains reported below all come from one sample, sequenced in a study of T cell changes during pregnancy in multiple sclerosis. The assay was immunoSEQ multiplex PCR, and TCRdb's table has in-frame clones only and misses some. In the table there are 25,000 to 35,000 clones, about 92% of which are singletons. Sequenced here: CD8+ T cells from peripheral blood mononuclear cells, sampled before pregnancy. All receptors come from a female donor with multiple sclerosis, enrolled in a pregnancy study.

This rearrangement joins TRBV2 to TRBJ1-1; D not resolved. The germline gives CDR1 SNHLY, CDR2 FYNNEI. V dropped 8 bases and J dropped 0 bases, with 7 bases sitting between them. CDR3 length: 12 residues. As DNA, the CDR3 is TGTGCCAGCTGGCCAGTGAACACTGAAGCTTTCTTT. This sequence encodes CASWPVNTEAFF.

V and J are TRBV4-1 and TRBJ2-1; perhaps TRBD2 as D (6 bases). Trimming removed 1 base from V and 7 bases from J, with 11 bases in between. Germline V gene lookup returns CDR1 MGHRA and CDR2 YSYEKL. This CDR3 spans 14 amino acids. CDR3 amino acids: CASSQALASNEQFF. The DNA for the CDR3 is TGCGCCAGCAGCCAAGCCCTAGCGAGTAATGAGCAGTTCTTC.

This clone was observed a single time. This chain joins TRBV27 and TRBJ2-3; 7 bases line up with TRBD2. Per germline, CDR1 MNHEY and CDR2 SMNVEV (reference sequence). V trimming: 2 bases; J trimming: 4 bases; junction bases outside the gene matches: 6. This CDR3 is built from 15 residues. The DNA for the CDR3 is TGTGCCAGCAGTTTAGGAATAGCGGGCGCAGATACGCAGTATTTT. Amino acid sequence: CASSLGIAGADTQYF.

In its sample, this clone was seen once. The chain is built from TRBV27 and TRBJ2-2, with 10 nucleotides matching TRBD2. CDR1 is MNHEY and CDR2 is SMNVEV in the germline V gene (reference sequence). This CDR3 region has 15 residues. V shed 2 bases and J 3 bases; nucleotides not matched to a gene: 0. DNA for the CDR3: TGTGCCAGCAGTTTACTAGCGGGAGACACCGGGGAGCTGTTTTTT. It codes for CASSLLAGDTGELFF.

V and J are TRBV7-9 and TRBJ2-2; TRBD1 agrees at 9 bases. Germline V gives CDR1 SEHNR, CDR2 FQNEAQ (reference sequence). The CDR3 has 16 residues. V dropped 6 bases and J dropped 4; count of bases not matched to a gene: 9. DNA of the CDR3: TGTGCCAGCAGTTTAACAGGGGGCCCATCCACCGGGGAGCTGTTTTTT. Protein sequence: CASSLTGGPSTGELFF.

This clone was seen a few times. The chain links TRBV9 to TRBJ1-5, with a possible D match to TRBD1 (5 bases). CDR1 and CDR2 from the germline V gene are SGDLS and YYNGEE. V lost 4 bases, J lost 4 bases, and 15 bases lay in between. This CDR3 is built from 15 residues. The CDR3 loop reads CASSPTGLGNQPQHF. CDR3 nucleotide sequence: TGTGCCAGCAGCCCAACAGGTCTAGGGAATCAGCCCCAGCATTTT.

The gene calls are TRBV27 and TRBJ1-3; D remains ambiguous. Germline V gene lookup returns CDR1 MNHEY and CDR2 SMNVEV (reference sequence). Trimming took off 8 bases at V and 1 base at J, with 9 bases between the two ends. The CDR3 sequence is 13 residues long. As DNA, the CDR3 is TGTGCCAGCTCCTCCGGGTCTGGAAACACCATATATTTT. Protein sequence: CASSSGSGNTIYF.